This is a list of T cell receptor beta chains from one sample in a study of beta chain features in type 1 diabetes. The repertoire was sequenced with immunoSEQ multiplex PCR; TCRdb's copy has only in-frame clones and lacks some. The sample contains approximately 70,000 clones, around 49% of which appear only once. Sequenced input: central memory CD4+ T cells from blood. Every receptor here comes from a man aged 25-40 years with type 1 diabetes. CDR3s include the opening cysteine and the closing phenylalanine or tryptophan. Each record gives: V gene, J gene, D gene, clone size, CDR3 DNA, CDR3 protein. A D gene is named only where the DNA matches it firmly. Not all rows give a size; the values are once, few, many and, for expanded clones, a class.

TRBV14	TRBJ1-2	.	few	TGTGCCAGCAGCCAAGCTGGGACGACAGGCTATGGCTACACCTTC	CASSQAGTTGYGYTF
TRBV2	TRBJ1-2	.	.	TGTGCCAGCAGTTTGGGGGAGGACTATGGCTACACCTTC	CASSLGEDYGYTF
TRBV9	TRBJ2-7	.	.	TGTGCCAGCAGCCCTTCGACAGACTCCTACGAGCAGTACTTC	CASSPSTDSYEQYF
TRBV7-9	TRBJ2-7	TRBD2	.	TGTGCCAGCAGCTCGGGACTAGCGGGAGGATACGAGCAGTACTTC	CASSSGLAGGYEQYF
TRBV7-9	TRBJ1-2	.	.	TGTGCCAGCAGCTCTACCTCCGGCGGCTATGGCTACACCTTC	CASSSTSGGYGYTF
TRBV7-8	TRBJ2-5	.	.	TGTGCCAGCAGCTTTCCCGTACAAGAGACCCAGTACTTC	CASSFPVQETQYF
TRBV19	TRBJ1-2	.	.	TGTGCCAGTAGTATAACCGGACAGCGTGATCCCTATGGCTACACCTTC	CASSITGQRDPYGYTF
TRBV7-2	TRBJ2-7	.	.	TGTGCCAGCAGCTCCATAGGGGGCTCCTACGAGCAGTACTTC	CASSSIGGSYEQYF
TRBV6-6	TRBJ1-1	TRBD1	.	TGTGCCAGCGACAGGGCGAACACTGAAGCTTTCTTT	CASDRANTEAFF
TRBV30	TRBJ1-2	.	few	TGTGCCTGGAGCAACCAGAAGGGGGATGGCTACACCTTC	CAWSNQKGDGYTF
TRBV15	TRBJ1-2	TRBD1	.	TGTGCCACCAGCCCCAGTCAGGGGGACGGCTACACCTTC	CATSPSQGDGYTF